The 16 T cell receptor beta chains in this list originate from one sample, sequenced in a study of cytomegalovirus exposure and HLA in healthy donors. PCR primers comprised 60 Vbeta and 13 Jbeta primers. Sequencing was performed with immunoSEQ multiplex PCR; in TCRdb, only in-frame clones are kept and a portion is missing. The sample holds around 150,000 clones, approximately 86% seen once. The source material was PBMCs. These receptors all stem from a woman aged 18-29 years in good health and CMV-seronegative.

A word on this clone: The sample holds other DNA sequences that translate to the same CDR3. The V and J genes are TRBV19 and TRBJ2-5, with 9 nucleotides matching TRBD2. The CDR3 is made up of 13 amino acids. J lost 3 bases, V lost 6 bases, and 2 bases had no gene match. Germline CDR1 reads LNHDA; CDR2 reads SQIVND (reference sequence). The CDR3 sequence is CASRLAGEETQYF. Written as DNA, the CDR3 is TGTGCCAGTAGATTAGCGGGGGAAGAGACCCAGTACTTC.

The gene calls are TRBV7-8 and TRBJ1-6; D gene uncertain. The V end lost 4 bases, the J end lost 14 bases, and 15 bases lay between the germline ends. The germline V gene has CDR1 SGHVS and CDR2 FQNEAQ. The length of the CDR3 is 13 residues. The CDR3 reads CASSSGEVPTLHF. The CDR3 region has the DNA TGTGCCAGCAGCTCGGGAGAGGTTCCTACCCTCCACTTT.

V usage is TRBV11-1 and J usage is TRBJ1-2, with D perhaps TRBD1 (5 bases). The CDR3 runs 17 residues. The germline gives CDR1 SGHAT, CDR2 FQDESV (reference sequence). V was trimmed by 1 base and J by 4 bases, leaving 19 bases between them. As DNA, the CDR3 is TGTGCCAGCAGCTTAGGTTCGCCCGGGGGGTTCCCCTATGGCTACACCTTC. It encodes CASSLGSPGGFPYGYTF.

This chain connects TRBV5-4 to TRBJ1-2; D unclear. Germline-derived CDR1 and CDR2 are SGHNT and YYREEE (reference sequence). The ends were cut back, 2 bases at V and 5 bases at J, with 19 bases in the middle. This CDR3 spans 16 amino acids. Here the CDR3 DNA reads TGTGCCAGCAGCTTATGGGTCTCTACGGGGAGTTATGGCTACACCTTC. Amino acids: CASSLWVSTGSYGYTF.

The genes are TRBV10-3 and TRBJ2-5, with D perhaps TRBD1 (5 bases). The end of the DNA fits TRBJ2-7 better, so the J call may be wrong. Germline V gene sequence: CDR1 ENHRY, CDR2 SYGVKD. CDR3 size: 13 residues. For the CDR3, the DNA is TGTGCCATCAGCCCGCTAGGGGCCTACGAGCAGTACTTC. Translation: CAISPLGAYEQYF.

This clone was counted between two and nine times. V usage is TRBV5-1 and J usage is TRBJ1-1, with D maybe TRBD1 (6 bases). The CDR3 is 17 amino acids. V lost 0 bases and J 4 bases, leaving 19 bases between the germline ends. Germline CDR1 and CDR2: SGHRS and YFSETQ. In nucleotides, the CDR3 is TGCGCCAGCAGCTTGGGCAGGGGATCAAGGTTAGGCACTGAAGCTTTCTTT. Its translation: CASSLGRGSRLGTEAFF.

The chain has TRBV27 and TRBJ2-2; 7 bases line up with TRBD1. The CDR3 consists of 17 residues. Germline lookup yields CDR1 MNHEY and CDR2 SMNVEV (reference sequence). The trim removed 0 bases at V and 4 bases at J, leaving 8 bases unmatched. The CDR3 sequence is CASSLSAGTATTGELFF. The DNA for the CDR3 is TGTGCCAGCAGTTTATCTGCCGGGACAGCCACCACCGGGGAGCTGTTTTTT.

The chain combines TRBV5-8 with TRBJ2-1, with a weak D call TRBD2 (6 bases). The CDR3 length is 14 residues. Germline values: CDR1 SGHTS, CDR2 YDEGEE. Trimming pared 6 bases from V and 3 bases from J, leaving 13 bases between. The CDR3 DNA sequence: TGTGCCAGCAACCCTGGAGGGGACTACAATGAGCAGTTCTTC. It codes for CASNPGGDYNEQFF.

The genes are TRBV27 and TRBJ2-7, with D perhaps TRBD2 (6 bases). CDR1 is MNHEY, CDR2 SMNVEV, per germline (reference sequence). Trimming shortened V by 0 bases and J by 7 bases, and 19 bases separated the two germline ends. This CDR3 is 16 amino acids long. CDR3 bases: TGTGCCAGCAGTTTATCGCCCTCGGGGGTCGAAGGAGAGCAGTACTTC. Translation: CASSLSPSGVEGEQYF.

The chain carries TRBV6-5 and TRBJ1-1; 9 positions match TRBD1. The length of the CDR3 is 14 residues. Germline-derived CDR1 and CDR2 are MNHEY and SVGAGI. After removal of 7 bases from V and 2 bases from J, the junction contained 5 bases not matched to a gene. This chain's CDR3 is CASIEQGANTEAFF. As DNA, the CDR3 is TGTGCCAGCATCGAACAGGGGGCCAACACTGAAGCTTTCTTT.

This chain links TRBV2 with TRBJ2-5; the D gene is possibly TRBD2 (6 bases). Deletions cut 6 bases from V and 5 bases from J, with 16 bases between. Per the germline V gene, CDR1 is SNHLY and CDR2 is FYNNEI. The CDR3 sequence is 14 residues long. CDR3 nucleotides: TGTGCCAGCAGCCAACTGACTAGTACGGAGACCCAGTACTTC. As protein: CASSQLTSTETQYF.

This rearrangement joins TRBV7-9 to TRBJ2-5, with D possibly matching TRBD1 (6 bases). The length of the CDR3 is 15 residues. Between the trimmed V and J ends, which lost 3 bases and 4 bases, there was a span of 15 bases. Germline CDR1 reads SEHNR; CDR2 reads FQNEAQ (reference sequence). CDR3 coding DNA: TGTGCCAGCAGCTTGAACAGGGTTGGAACAGAGACCCAGTACTTC. Translating it yields CASSLNRVGTETQYF.

J is TRBJ2-1 and V is TRBV4-1, with a weak D call TRBD1 (5 bases). V lost 1 base to trimming and J lost 0 bases, with 13 bases between them. The germline gives CDR1 MGHRA, CDR2 YSYEKL. The CDR3 sequence is 17 residues long. The CDR3 is CASSQGRARSSYNEQFF. CDR3 DNA sequence: TGCGCCAGCAGCCAAGGCAGGGCGAGAAGCTCCTACAATGAGCAGTTCTTC.

The chain recombines TRBV9 with TRBJ1-1; D gene ambiguous. The CDR3 has 13 residues. Germline CDR1 SGDLS, CDR2 YYNGEE. V was shortened by 1 base and J by 6 bases, with 10 bases between the two germline ends. CDR3 sequence reads: CASSVNPSSEAFF. As DNA, the CDR3 is TGTGCCAGCAGCGTAAATCCGAGTTCTGAAGCTTTCTTT.

This clone occurred a few times. The CDR3 bases are TGTGCCAGCTCAGCCTTGACTAGAGGGTTTGAAGAGCAGTACTTC. This codes for CASSALTRGFEEQYF. The rearrangement joins TRBV18 to TRBJ2-7; tentative D call: TRBD2 (6 bases). This CDR3 has 15 residues. V lost 5 bases and J lost 7, with 21 bases in between. Germline CDR1 and CDR2: KGHSH and LQKENI. The whole variable domain, remainder taken from reference TRBV18 and TRBJ2-7, is NAGVMQNPRHLVRRRGQEARLRCSPMKGHSHVYWYRQLPEEGLKFMVYLQKENIIDESGMPKERFSAEFPKEGPSILRIQQVVRGDSAAYFCASSALTRGFEEQYFGPGTRLTVT.

The V and J genes are TRBV6-1 and TRBJ1-1; tentatively, D is TRBD1 (5 bases). In germline, CDR1 is MNHNS, CDR2 SASEGT. CDR3 length: 13 amino acids. V dropped 3 bases and J dropped 6 bases, with 11 bases sitting between them. The CDR3 reads CASSDRVFSEAFF. The CDR3 DNA follows: TGTGCCAGCAGTGACAGGGTATTCTCTGAAGCTTTCTTT.